This T cell receptor (beta chain) was observed in a study of blood T cell repertoires in COVID-19. Study context: The United States, Italy and Spain supplied acute and convalescent COVID-19 samples. Sources were T cells, B-cell-depleted T cells, or PBMCs; the material itself was cDNA or gDNA.

Some clones are missing from TCRdb's copy, which holds only in-frame ones; the method was immunoSEQ multiplex PCR. This sample has about 250,000 clones, with 88% found just once. The CDR3 length is 15 residues. Germline V CDR1 and CDR2: LGHDT, YNNKEL (reference sequence). The V gene lost 4 bases and the J gene lost 4 bases, with 11 bases spanning the gap. The rearrangement uses TRBV3-1 (or the pseudogene TRBV3-2) and TRBJ1-6; TRBD1 is a possible D gene (6 bases). Specimen: peripheral blood. The sequence came from a woman aged 40-49 years who had recovered from COVID-19. The CDR3 loop is CASSPTQGYNSPLHF. In DNA, the CDR3 is TGTGCCAGCAGCCCAACGCAGGGGTATAATTCACCCCTCCACTTT.